The 20 T cell receptor beta chains below come from one sample, sequenced in a study of T cells after yellow fever vaccination (dated by TCRdb to the late 2010s). Interpreted using the paper, the treatment or condition label stands for: live attenuated yellow fever vaccine strain. Preparation of the library involved 5' RACE. Sequencing was performed on an Illumina HiSeq 2500. TCRdb applied fastp at Q25 and MiXCR to the public reads, then kept only in-frame beta chains. Rows with a matching CDR3 protein are joined into one entry that keeps the most common DNA and genes. This sample comprises fewer than 650,000 distinct CDR3 sequences, around a fifth of them detected only once. The ten largest clones take up around 17% of the sample. Sample: PBMCs, taken about 20 days after the first yellow fever vaccination. The receptor source for this set is a man aged 18 to 29 who received the YFV17D yellow fever vaccine.

This clonotype has a handful of counts. The CDR3 spells CASSFSTGPNEKLFF. The CDR3 DNA follows: TGCGCCAGCAGCTTCTCCACAGGCCCTAATGAAAAACTGTTTTTT. The genes are TRBV5-1 and TRBJ1-4, with D perhaps matching TRBD1 (5 bases). Germline assignment: CDR1 SGHRS and CDR2 YFSETQ. V gave up 2 bases and J gave up 3 bases, with 11 bases separating them. The CDR3 spans 15 residues.

The chain carries TRBV3-1 and TRBJ2-7; D is unclear. The V gene's germline CDR1 is LGHDT and CDR2 YNNKEL (reference sequence). The length of the CDR3 is 14 residues. Trimming left V 1 base short and J 2 bases short, with 9 bases between. The chain's CDR3 is CASSQGSTTYEQYV. The CDR3 DNA reads as TGTGCCAGCAGCCAAGGGAGCACCACCTACGAGCAGTACGTC.

Many counts were recorded for this clonotype. This chain links TRBV20-1 with TRBJ2-7; 8 bases are shared with TRBD2. The CDR3 is 14 residues long. Germline trimming cut 6 bases from V and 3 bases from J; bases unmatched to any gene: 10. Germline CDR1 DFQATT, CDR2 SNEGSKA (reference sequence). CDR3 sequence (DNA): TGCAGTGCACCCCGGGGGACTAGTGTCTACGAGCAGTACGTC. It specifies CSAPRGTSVYEQYV.

The chain couples TRBV4-1 to TRBJ2-5, with D maybe TRBD2 (7 bases). The CDR3 contains 14 residues. The germline CDR1 and CDR2 sequences are MGHRA and YSYEKL. V was shortened by 0 bases and J by 5 bases, with 10 bases between the two germline ends. In DNA form, the CDR3 reads TGCGCCAGCAGCCAAGATGGGGGGGCCGAGACCCAGTACTTC. This sequence encodes CASSQDGGAETQYF.

The chain is built from TRBV7-8 and TRBJ2-7; TRBD2 agrees at 10 bases. V lost 5 bases to trimming and J lost 5 bases; unmatched junction nucleotides: 6. This CDR3 is 14 amino acids long. Germline V gene sequence: CDR1 SGHVS, CDR2 FQNEAQ. The DNA of the CDR3 is TGTGCCAGCAGCCTAAGCGGGGGGGGGAACGAGCAGTACTTC. This sequence encodes CASSLSGGGNEQYF.

This clonotype was found a few times. The gene calls are TRBV5-4 and TRBJ1-2; 11 bases are shared with TRBD1. CDR1 SGHNT and CDR2 YYREEE come from the germline V gene (reference sequence). CDR3 length: 14 residues. V shed 4 bases and J 8 bases; nucleotides not matched to a gene: 7. CDR3 amino acids: CASSKDRGQGGYTF. The CDR3 DNA sequence: TGTGCCAGCAGCAAGGACAGGGGGCAAGGAGGCTACACCTTC.

This clonotype was found a few times. This chain joins TRBV5-1 and TRBJ2-3; TRBD1 matches at 9 bases. The CDR3 length is 17 residues. The germline V gene encodes CDR1 SGHRS and CDR2 YFSETQ. With V trimmed by 1 base and J by 4 bases, 10 bases remained unmatched. For the CDR3, the DNA is TGCGCCAGCAGCTTGATGGGCAGGGGACAGGGCCCAGATACGCAGTATTTT. Its translation: CASSLMGRGQGPDTQYF.

V gene TRBV5-5 combines with J gene TRBJ2-1; tentatively, D is TRBD1 (6 bases). V shed 3 bases and J shed 5 bases, with 9 bases lying between them. This CDR3 is 13 amino acids long. Germline CDR1 SGHKS, CDR2 YYEKEE (reference sequence). The DNA of the CDR3 is TGTGCCAGCAGCTCCGGACAGAACAATGAGCAGTTCTTC. Protein sequence: CASSSGQNNEQFF.

The V call is TRBV6-5, the J call TRBJ1-2; TRBD1 agrees at 8 bases. The V gene's germline CDR1 is MNHEY and CDR2 SVGAGI. The V gene end was trimmed by 2 bases and the J gene end by 8 bases; junction bases not matched to a gene: 4. The CDR3 covers 13 residues. CDR3 region: CASSYGQGNGYTF. The CDR3 nucleotides read TGTGCCAGCAGTTACGGACAGGGAAACGGCTACACCTTC.

The chain recombines TRBV2 with TRBJ2-7; 7 nucleotides agree with TRBD1. CDR3 size: 13 residues. Looked up from germline, CDR1 is SNHLY and CDR2 is FYNNEI. V was clipped by 5 bases and J by 9 bases; unmatched bases: 10. The CDR3 nucleotides are TGTGCCAGCAGTAGCACAGGGGCTACGGGGCAGTACGTC. It encodes CASSSTGATGQYV.

The V gene is TRBV7-2, the J gene TRBJ2-1; weak D call: TRBD2 (5 bases). CDR3 length: 14 amino acids. In germline, CDR1 is SGHTA, CDR2 FQGNSA. V was trimmed by 5 bases and J by 9 bases, leaving 17 bases between them. CDR3 DNA sequence: TGTGCCAGCAGCAAATGGGGTAGCGTGGGTGAGCAGTTCTTC. Translated: CASSKWGSVGEQFF.

The chain couples TRBV5-1 to TRBJ2-7; no firm D call. The ends were cut back, 4 bases at V and 2 bases at J, with 10 bases in the middle. There are 13 residues in the CDR3. The germline CDR1 and CDR2 sequences are SGHRS and YFSETQ. The CDR3 spells CASSHRYTYEQYF. CDR3 coding DNA: TGCGCCAGCAGCCATAGATACACCTACGAGCAGTACTTC.

This clonotype was recorded a few times. This chain joins TRBV5-4 and TRBJ2-2; tentative D call: TRBD1 (6 bases). Germline CDR1 and CDR2: SGHNT and YYREEE (reference sequence). CDR3 size: 15 residues. With 3 bases removed from V and 5 bases from J, the gap between germline ends came to 14 bases. The CDR3: CASSSRTVGTGELFF. CDR3 DNA: TGTGCCAGCAGCTCCAGGACAGTGGGGACCGGGGAGCTGTTTTTT.

The V gene is TRBV7-3, the J gene TRBJ2-6, with TRBD2 as a possible D gene (6 bases). The CDR3 covers 16 residues. Trimming removed 1 base from V and 2 bases from J, with 9 bases in between. Germline lookup yields CDR1 SGHTA and CDR2 FQGTGA. The CDR3 bases are TGTGCCAGCAGCTTAAATGCGGGGACTGGGGCCAACGTCCTGACTTTC. As protein: CASSLNAGTGANVLTF. The entire variable domain, with the rest obtained from reference TRBV7-3 and TRBJ2-6, is as follows: GAGVSQTPSNKVTEKGKYVELRCDPISGHTALYWYRQSLGQGPEFLIYFQGTGAADDSGLPNDRFFAVRPEGSVSTLKIQRTERGDSAVYLCASSLNAGTGANVLTFGAGSRLTVL.

Ten or more counts support this clonotype. The V gene is TRBV7-3, the J gene TRBJ2-1, with TRBD1 matching over 7 bases. V was pared by 1 base and J by 5 bases, with 11 bases of the junction left unmatched. From germline, CDR1 is SGHTA and CDR2 FQGTGA. This CDR3 contains 17 residues. CDR3 DNA sequence: TGTGCCAGCAGCTTAATGTTTTCAATGACAGGGAACAATGAGCAGTTCTTC. Its protein is CASSLMFSMTGNNEQFF.

This chain connects TRBV10-3 to TRBJ2-7; TRBD1 is a possible D gene (6 bases). Germline V gives CDR1 ENHRY, CDR2 SYGVKD. The CDR3 is 13 amino acids. V gave up 6 bases and J gave up 2 bases, with 11 bases separating them. This chain's CDR3 is CAIRPEGAYEQYV. For the CDR3, the DNA is TGTGCCATCAGACCCGAGGGGGCCTACGAGCAGTACGTC.

This clonotype was counted only a few times. The chain is built from TRBV6-1 and TRBJ2-3, with 7 bases identical to TRBD2. Per the germline V gene, CDR1 is MNHNS and CDR2 is SASEGT. This CDR3 has 14 residues. V gave up 7 bases and J gave up 4 bases; unmatched junction bases: 8. The CDR3 sequence is CASTDPGGSDTQYF. The CDR3 DNA reads as TGTGCCAGCACCGACCCGGGGGGTTCAGATACGCAGTATTTT.

V usage is TRBV5-4 and J usage is TRBJ2-3, with D uncertain. The ends were cut back, 0 bases at V and 2 bases at J, with 13 bases in the middle. Germline V gives CDR1 SGHNT, CDR2 YYREEE (reference sequence). The CDR3 spans 16 residues. DNA of the CDR3: TGTGCCAGCAGCTTGGGTACCACCGCAACCACAGATACGCAGTATTTT. The encoded protein is CASSLGTTATTDTQYF.

The chain is built from TRBV4-1 and TRBJ1-5; TRBD1 aligns across 7 bases. Germline assignment: CDR1 MGHRA and CDR2 YSYEKL. Unmatched junction bases numbered 9, after V lost 0 bases and J lost 7 bases. The CDR3 loop spans 16 amino acids. Here the CDR3 reads CASSQEITRTGQPQHF. The CDR3 DNA reads as TGCGCCAGCAGCCAAGAAATTACGCGGACAGGCCAGCCCCAGCATTTT.

This sequence joins TRBV9 and TRBJ1-3; D uncertain. The germline V gene has CDR1 SGDLS and CDR2 YYNGEE. The V and J ends lost 0 bases and 0 bases respectively, with 4 bases between them. The CDR3 runs to 14 residues. The CDR3 loop is CASSVVDSGNTIYF. CDR3 DNA: TGTGCCAGCAGCGTAGTGGACTCTGGAAACACCATATATTTT.